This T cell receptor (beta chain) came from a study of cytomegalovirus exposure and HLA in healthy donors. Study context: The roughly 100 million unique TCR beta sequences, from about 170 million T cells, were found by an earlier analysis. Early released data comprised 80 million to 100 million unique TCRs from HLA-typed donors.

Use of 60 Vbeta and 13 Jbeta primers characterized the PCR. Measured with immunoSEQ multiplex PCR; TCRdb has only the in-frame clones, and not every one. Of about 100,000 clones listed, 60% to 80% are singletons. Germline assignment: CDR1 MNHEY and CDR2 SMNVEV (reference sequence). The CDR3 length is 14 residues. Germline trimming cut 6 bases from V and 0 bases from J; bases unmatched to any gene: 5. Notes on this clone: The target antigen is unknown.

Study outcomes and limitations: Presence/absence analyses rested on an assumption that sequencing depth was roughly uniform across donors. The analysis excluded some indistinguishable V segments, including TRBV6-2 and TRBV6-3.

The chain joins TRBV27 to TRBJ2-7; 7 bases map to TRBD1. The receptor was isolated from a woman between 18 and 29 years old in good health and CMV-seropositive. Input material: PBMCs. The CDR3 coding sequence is TGTGCCAGCAGCATTAGGGGGCTCTCCTACGAGCAGTACTTC. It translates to CASSIRGLSYEQYF.